This T cell receptor (beta chain) was captured in a study of T-cell reconstitution after alpha-beta-depleted transplantation in children. Findings and caveats of the study: Newly generated T cells supplied most T-cell counts and diversity one year post-transplant.

This clonotype was seen only a few times. Its matching antigen is unknown. During its preparation, the TCRbeta library received unique molecular identifiers. TCRdb reprocessed the PCR reads via MiXCR and lists one record per CDR3 protein. The repertoire holds roughly 100,000 distinct CDR3 sequences, with 6% as singletons. CDR3 length: 13 amino acids. V was cut by 6 bases and J by 4 bases, with 13 bases left in between. In germline, CDR1 is SGHRS, CDR2 YFSETQ. Sequencing was performed on PBMCs, mostly from graft donor cells, taken 60 days after TCRalphabeta/CD19-depleted stem cell transplant. The J gene is TRBJ2-5, the V gene TRBV5-1; D possibly corresponds to TRBD1 (6 bases). The origin of this receptor is a female patient aged 2 to 10 who had a stem cell transplant for Fanconi anemia, so the T cells may come from the graft donor. For the CDR3, the DNA is TGCGCCAGCACCGTAACAGGGATAGAGACCCAGTACTTC. Protein sequence: CASTVTGIETQYF.